This T cell receptor (beta chain) was profiled in a study of T-cell reconstitution after alpha-beta-depleted transplantation in children. Broader study findings: Roughly two months post-transplant, alpha-beta T cells reportedly originated from several hundred graft clones that had expanded.

This clonotype has ten or more counts. Antigen: not known. During its preparation, the TCRbeta library received unique molecular identifiers. MiXCR, applied by TCRdb to the PCR reads, yields one record per CDR3 protein. The data show about 250,000 distinct CDR3 sequences, about 24% seen once. CDR1 MDHEN and CDR2 SYDVKM come from the germline V gene. CDR3 length: 15 amino acids. V was shortened by 4 bases and J by 3 bases, with 15 bases between the two germline ends. Sample: PBMCs, mostly from graft donor cells, taken 360 days after TCRalphabeta/CD19-depleted stem cell transplant. The chain combines TRBV28 with TRBJ1-2; D call uncertain. The sequence was obtained from a female patient aged 2-15 years who had a stem cell transplant for congenital amegakaryocytic thrombocytopenia, so the T cells may come from the graft donor. The DNA of the CDR3 is TGTGCCAGCAGTTCAAAGGGCCCTCTGCACTATGGCTACACCTTC. Protein: CASSSKGPLHYGYTF.